This T cell receptor beta chain is from a study of T cell repertoires in aging, cancer and after chemotherapy. Turning to the study itself: Around 8.8 million TCR reads made up the full dataset. Findings and limits, study-wide: These repertoire data do not allow conclusions about immunological memory after chemotherapy. Compared with age-matched healthy donors, untreated hematological or solid cancer patients showed higher blood TCR clonality.

This clonotype was picked up a small number of times. Antigen: not known. Peripheral blood genomic DNA, not sorted cells or RNA, was the template. The CDR3 runs to 11 residues. Trimming took 3 bases from V and 8 from J, leaving 5 bases between them. Multiplex touch-down PCR with TRB-A/B primers amplified rearranged V-D-J TRB sequences. TCRdb recomputed calls from the multiplex PCR reads with MiXCR, one row per CDR3 protein. This sample has 2,600 or so distinct CDR3 sequences, with about 50% found just once. This chain uses TRBV12-3 or TRBV12-4 with TRBJ2-1; D gene uncertain. The receptor's source is a human donor with a blood cancer. The sequenced sample consisted of blood. CDR3 region: CASSFSDEQFF. CDR3 nucleotides: TGTGCCAGCAGTTTTTCCGATGAGCAGTTCTTC.